The following is a TCR beta chain sequence with its context. The antigen is undetermined. The protocol was immunoSEQ multiplex PCR, while the TCRdb copy is restricted to in-frame clones and leaves out a portion. The repertoire includes around 90,000 clones, around 90% of them detected once, and roughly 1.1% sits in the top ten. This record comes from a study of OX40 agonist ivuxolimab in advanced cancers. Study-level information: The dose-escalation cohort was roughly 84% male, with a mean age of around 60 years, ranging about 20 to 85.

The CDR3 covers 13 residues. Germline V lookup: CDR1 WNHNN, CDR2 SYGVQD (reference sequence). V was pared by 3 bases and J by 7 bases, with 7 bases between. General observations from the study: There was clonal expansion of CD4+ and CD8+ blood T cells by week 6 at 0.1 to 3.0 mg/kg.

The sequences come from CD4+ or CD8+ T cells sorted from blood, collected in a trial of the OX40 agonist ivuxolimab. The sequence derives from an adult with an advanced solid tumor such as melanoma, head and neck, liver or kidney cancer. V gene TRBV10-1 combines with J gene TRBJ1-6; D gene ambiguous. The CDR3 here is CASSDTGNSPLHF. CDR3 nucleotides: TGCGCCAGCAGTGATACGGGAAATTCACCCCTCCACTTT.